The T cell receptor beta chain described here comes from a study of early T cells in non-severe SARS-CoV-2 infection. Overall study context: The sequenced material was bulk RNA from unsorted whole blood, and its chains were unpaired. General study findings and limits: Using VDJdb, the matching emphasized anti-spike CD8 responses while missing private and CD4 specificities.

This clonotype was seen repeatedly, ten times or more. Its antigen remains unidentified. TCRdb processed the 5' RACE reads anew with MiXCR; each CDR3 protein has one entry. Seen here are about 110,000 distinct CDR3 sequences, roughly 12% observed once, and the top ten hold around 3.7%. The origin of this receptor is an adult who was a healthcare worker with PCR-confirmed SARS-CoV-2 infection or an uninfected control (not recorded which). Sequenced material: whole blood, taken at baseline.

This CDR3 is CASSSRRTGGSDEQFF. The CDR3 DNA sequence: TGTGCCAGCAGCTCCCGGAGGACAGGGGGCTCGGATGAGCAGTTCTTC. The genes are TRBV7-9 and TRBJ2-1; TRBD1 aligns across 11 bases. CDR1 SEHNR and CDR2 FQNEAQ come from the germline V gene (reference sequence). The CDR3 contains 16 residues. The ends lost 4 bases at V and 8 bases at J; junction bases unmatched: 10.